This passage covers 9 T cell receptor beta chains from one sample sequenced in a study of cytomegalovirus exposure and HLA in healthy donors. Primers included in the PCR were 60 Vbeta and 13 Jbeta primers. Data came from immunoSEQ multiplex PCR; TCRdb stores just in-frame clones and leaves some out. Here the sample spans around 170,000 clones, about 85% being singletons. Sample: PBMCs. These receptors originate from a man aged 45-65 years in good health and CMV-seropositive.

The chain links TRBV28 to TRBJ2-7, with D possibly TRBD2 on 5 matching bases. Trimming took off 5 bases at V and 0 bases at J, with 11 bases between the two ends. The V gene's germline CDR1 is MDHEN and CDR2 SYDVKM. The CDR3 contains 14 residues. The CDR3 protein is CASSPRTFSYEQYF. Written as DNA, the CDR3 is TGTGCCAGCAGTCCTCGGACTTTCTCCTACGAGCAGTACTTC.

This chain uses TRBV28 with TRBJ2-7; a possible D gene is TRBD2 (5 bases). Germline CDR1 MDHEN, CDR2 SYDVKM. The V and J ends lost 4 bases and 3 bases respectively, with 16 bases between them. The CDR3 runs to 15 residues. The CDR3 loop is CASSSPGISYYEQYF. CDR3 in DNA: TGTGCCAGCAGTTCCCCCGGGATTTCGTACTACGAGCAGTACTTC.

This clone has more than one count but fewer than ten. The rearrangement links TRBV29-1 to TRBJ1-4, with TRBD1 as a possible D gene (6 bases). V was cut by 1 base and J by 3 bases, with 6 bases left in between. This CDR3 comprises 13 residues. Per germline, CDR1 SQVTM and CDR2 ANQGSEA. DNA for the CDR3: TGCAGCGTTGAAGGACAGGCTAATGAAAAACTGTTTTTT. As protein: CSVEGQANEKLFF.

The gene calls are TRBV5-1 and TRBJ2-1, with D perhaps TRBD1 (6 bases). Germline V lookup: CDR1 SGHRS, CDR2 YFSETQ. The CDR3 is 15 residues long. Deletions cut 0 bases from V and 4 bases from J, with 11 bases between. In DNA, the CDR3 is TGCGCCAGCAGCTTGGCCTCTCAGGGGTACAATGAGCAGTTCTTC. Translating it yields CASSLASQGYNEQFF.

This CDR3 reads CASTEAYEQYF. Here the CDR3 DNA reads TGTGCCAGCACAGAGGCATACGAGCAGTACTTC. The chain combines TRBV6-4 with TRBJ2-7; no clear D gene. The CDR3 length is 11 residues. Trimming removed 7 bases at V and 4 bases at J, with 8 bases between. The germline gives CDR1 MRHNA, CDR2 SNTAGT.

Only a few counts were recorded for this clone. The chain recombines TRBV28 with TRBJ2-1; perhaps TRBD1 as D (6 bases). This CDR3 region has 11 residues. CDR1 is MDHEN and CDR2 is SYDVKM in the germline V gene. V gave up 7 bases and J gave up 9 bases, with 10 bases separating them. The chain's CDR3 is CASKGEIEQFF. CDR3 in DNA: TGTGCCAGCAAGGGGGAGATTGAGCAGTTCTTC.

The chain uses TRBV9 and TRBJ2-7; D possibly corresponds to TRBD1 (5 bases). The V gene's germline CDR1 is SGDLS and CDR2 YYNGEE. Trimming removed 3 bases at V and 3 bases at J, with 13 bases between. CDR3 length: 14 amino acids. CDR3 sequence reads: CASSAQGRFYEQYF. Written as DNA, the CDR3 is TGTGCCAGCAGCGCTCAGGGTCGGTTCTACGAGCAGTACTTC. The full variable domain, its missing parts supplied by reference TRBV9 and TRBJ2-7, is DSGVTQTPKHLITATGQRVTLRCSPRSGDLSVYWYQQSLDQGLQFLIQYYNGEERAKGNILERFSAQQFPDLHSELNLSSLELGDSALYFCASSAQGRFYEQYFGPGTRLTVT.

This chain joins TRBV5-6 and TRBJ2-7; TRBD2 aligns across 10 bases. From germline, CDR1 is SGHDT and CDR2 YYEEEE. The CDR3 is 14 amino acids. Unmatched junction bases numbered 6, after V lost 2 bases and J lost 7 bases. The CDR3 DNA reads as TGTGCCAGCAGCTTCCAACTAGCGGGGTGGGAGCAGTACTTC. This encodes CASSFQLAGWEQYF.

The rearrangement joins TRBV2 to TRBJ2-3, with TRBD2 matching 7 bases. The CDR3 has 15 residues. CDR1 SNHLY and CDR2 FYNNEI come from the germline V gene. Trimming cost V 4 bases and J 0 bases; bases outside gene matches: 4. This chain's CDR3 is CASSATSVSTDTQYF. Here the CDR3 DNA reads TGTGCCAGCAGTGCAACTAGCGTAAGCACAGATACGCAGTATTTT.